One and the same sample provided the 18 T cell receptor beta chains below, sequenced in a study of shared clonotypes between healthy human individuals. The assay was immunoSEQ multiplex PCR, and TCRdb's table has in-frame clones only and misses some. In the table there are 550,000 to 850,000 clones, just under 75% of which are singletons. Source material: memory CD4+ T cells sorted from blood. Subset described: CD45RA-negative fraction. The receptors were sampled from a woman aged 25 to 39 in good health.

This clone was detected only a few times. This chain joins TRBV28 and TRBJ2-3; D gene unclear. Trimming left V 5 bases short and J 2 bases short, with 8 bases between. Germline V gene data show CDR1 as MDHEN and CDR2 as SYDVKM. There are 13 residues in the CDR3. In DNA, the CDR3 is TGTGCCAGCAGTACGGTTGCCACAGATACGCAGTATTTT. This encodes CASSTVATDTQYF.

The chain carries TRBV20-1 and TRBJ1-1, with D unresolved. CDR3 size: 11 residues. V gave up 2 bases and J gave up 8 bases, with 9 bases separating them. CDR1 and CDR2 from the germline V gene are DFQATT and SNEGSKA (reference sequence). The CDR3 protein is CSARQLQEAFF. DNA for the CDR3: TGCAGTGCTAGACAGCTTCAAGAAGCTTTCTTT.

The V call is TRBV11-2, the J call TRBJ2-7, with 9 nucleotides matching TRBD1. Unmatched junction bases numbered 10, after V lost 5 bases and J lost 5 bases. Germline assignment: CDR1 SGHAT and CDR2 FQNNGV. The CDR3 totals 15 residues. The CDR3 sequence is CASSRTSGQGNEQYF. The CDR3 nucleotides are TGTGCCAGCAGCCGTACTTCGGGACAGGGAAACGAGCAGTACTTC.

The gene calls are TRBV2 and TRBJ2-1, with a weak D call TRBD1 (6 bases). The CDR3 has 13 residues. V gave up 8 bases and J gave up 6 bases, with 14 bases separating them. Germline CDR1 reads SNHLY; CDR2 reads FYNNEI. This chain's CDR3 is CASGQGWGNEQFF. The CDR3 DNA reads TGTGCCAGCGGTCAGGGGTGGGGCAATGAGCAGTTCTTC.

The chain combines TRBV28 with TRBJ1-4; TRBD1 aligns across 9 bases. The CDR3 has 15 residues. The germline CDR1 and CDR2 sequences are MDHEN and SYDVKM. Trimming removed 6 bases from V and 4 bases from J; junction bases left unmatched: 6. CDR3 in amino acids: CASSTPGQGNEKLFF. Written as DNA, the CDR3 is TGTGCCAGCAGCACTCCGGGACAGGGTAATGAAAAACTGTTTTTT.

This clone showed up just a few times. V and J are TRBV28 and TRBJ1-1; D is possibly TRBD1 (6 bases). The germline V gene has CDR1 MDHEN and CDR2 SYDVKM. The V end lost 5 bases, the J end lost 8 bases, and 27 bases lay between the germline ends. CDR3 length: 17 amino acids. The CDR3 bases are TGTGCCAGCAGTGAACTCAACTTACGACAGGCCGCAGACGAAGCTTTCTTT. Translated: CASSELNLRQAADEAFF.

The CDR3 loop is CASSLRGGEQFF. The CDR3 nucleotides read TGTGCCAGCAGTTTAAGGGGGGGCGAGCAGTTCTTC. The V and J genes are TRBV27 and TRBJ2-1; D perhaps matches TRBD2 (7 bases). The CDR3 totals 12 residues. Germline CDR1 and CDR2: MNHEY and SMNVEV (reference sequence). Between the trimmed V and J ends, which lost 2 bases and 10 bases, there was a span of 9 bases.

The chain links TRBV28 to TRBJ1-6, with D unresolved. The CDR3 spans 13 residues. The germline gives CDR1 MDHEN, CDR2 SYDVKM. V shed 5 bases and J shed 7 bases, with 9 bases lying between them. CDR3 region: CASSPVQNSPLHF. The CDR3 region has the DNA TGTGCCAGCAGTCCAGTCCAAAATTCACCCCTCCACTTT.

The CDR3 DNA reads TGTGCCAGCAGCTTAGGTGGGCTAGCGGACTACGAGCAGTACTTC. Translated, it gives CASSLGGLADYEQYF. The V gene is TRBV7-9, the J gene TRBJ2-7; 7 nucleotides agree with TRBD2. The CDR3 totals 15 residues. CDR1 and CDR2 (germline): SEHNR, FQNEAQ (reference sequence). V was pared by 1 base and J by 3 bases, with 6 bases of the junction left unmatched.

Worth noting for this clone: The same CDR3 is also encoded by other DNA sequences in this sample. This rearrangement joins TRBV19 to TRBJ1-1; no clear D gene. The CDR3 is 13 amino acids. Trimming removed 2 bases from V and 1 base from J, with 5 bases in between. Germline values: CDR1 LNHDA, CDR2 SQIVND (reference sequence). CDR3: CASSIRRNTEAFF. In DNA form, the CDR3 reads TGTGCCAGTAGTATAAGGAGGAACACTGAAGCTTTCTTT.

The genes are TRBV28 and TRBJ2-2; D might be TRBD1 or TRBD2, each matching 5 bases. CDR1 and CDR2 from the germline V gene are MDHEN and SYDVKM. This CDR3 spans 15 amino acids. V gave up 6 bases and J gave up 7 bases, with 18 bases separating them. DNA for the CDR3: TGTGCCAGCAGGACCGGGACCGCTGCTTTCGGGGAGCTGTTTTTT. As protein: CASRTGTAAFGELFF.

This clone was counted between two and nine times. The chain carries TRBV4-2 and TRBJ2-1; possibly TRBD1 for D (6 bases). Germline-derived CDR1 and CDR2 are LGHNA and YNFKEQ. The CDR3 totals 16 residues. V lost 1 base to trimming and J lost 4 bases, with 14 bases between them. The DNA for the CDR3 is TGTGCCAGCAGCCAAGTCTCCCGGACAGATTACAATGAGCAGTTCTTC. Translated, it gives CASSQVSRTDYNEQFF.

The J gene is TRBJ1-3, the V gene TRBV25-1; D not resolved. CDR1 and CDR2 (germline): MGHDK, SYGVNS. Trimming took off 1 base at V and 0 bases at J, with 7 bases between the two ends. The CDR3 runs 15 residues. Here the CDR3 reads CASSELRGSGNTIYF. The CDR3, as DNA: TGTGCCAGCAGTGAATTGCGGGGCTCTGGAAACACCATATATTTT.

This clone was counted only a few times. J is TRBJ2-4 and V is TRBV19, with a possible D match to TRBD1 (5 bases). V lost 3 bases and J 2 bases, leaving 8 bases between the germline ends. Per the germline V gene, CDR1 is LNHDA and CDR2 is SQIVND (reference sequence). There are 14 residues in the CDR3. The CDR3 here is CASSIRGTKNIQYF. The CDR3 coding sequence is TGTGCCAGTAGTATTAGGGGTACCAAAAACATTCAGTACTTC.

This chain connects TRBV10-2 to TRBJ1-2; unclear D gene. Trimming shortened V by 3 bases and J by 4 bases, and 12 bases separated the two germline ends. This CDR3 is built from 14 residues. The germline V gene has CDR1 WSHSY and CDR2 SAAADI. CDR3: CASSDFTTAYGYTF. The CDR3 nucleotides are TGCGCCAGCAGTGATTTCACGACTGCCTATGGCTACACCTTC.

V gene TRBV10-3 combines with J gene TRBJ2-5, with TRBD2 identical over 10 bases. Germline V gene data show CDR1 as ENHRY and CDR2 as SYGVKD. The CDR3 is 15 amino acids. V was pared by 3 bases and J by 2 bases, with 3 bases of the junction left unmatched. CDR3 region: CAISELAGTQETQYF. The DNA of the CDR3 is TGTGCCATCAGTGAACTAGCGGGAACGCAAGAGACCCAGTACTTC.

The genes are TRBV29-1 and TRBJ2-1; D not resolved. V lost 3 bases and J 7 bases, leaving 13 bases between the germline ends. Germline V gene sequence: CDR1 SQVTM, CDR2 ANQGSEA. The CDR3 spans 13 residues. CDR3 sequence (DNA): TGCAGCGTTGACAGGATTAGCCGTAATGAGCAGTTCTTC. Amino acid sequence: CSVDRISRNEQFF.

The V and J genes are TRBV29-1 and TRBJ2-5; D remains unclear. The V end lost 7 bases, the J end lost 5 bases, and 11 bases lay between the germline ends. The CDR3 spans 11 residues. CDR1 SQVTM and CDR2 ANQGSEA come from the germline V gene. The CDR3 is CSGGQEETQYF. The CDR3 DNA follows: TGCAGCGGGGGTCAGGAGGAGACCCAGTACTTC.